The 20 T cell receptor beta chains presented below share a single source sample, sequenced in a study of blood T cells in healthy people across ages. Then a second PCR, running roughly 7 to 11 cycles, was carried out with a sample-barcoded 5' primer and a J-beta primer mix. One entry per CDR3 protein results from TCRdb running MiXCR on the 5' RACE reads. The sample includes roughly 680,000 distinct CDR3 sequences, roughly half of them seen just once. Sample: blood. The receptors come from a woman over 75 in good health.

This rearrangement joins TRBV7-9 to TRBJ2-5, with D perhaps TRBD1 or TRBD2 (6 bases each). The J call is doubtful: the DNA matches TRBJ2-7 better. From germline, CDR1 is SEHNR and CDR2 FQNEAQ (reference sequence). CDR3 length: 15 residues. CDR3 amino acids: CASSPLAGVWGEQYF. CDR3 DNA sequence: TGTGCCAGCAGCCCACTAGCAGGGGTCTGGGGCGAGCAGTACTTC.

Note on this clonotype: One base away lies a much larger clone, so this may be a sequencing read error. The chain is built from TRBV30 and TRBJ2-1, with D perhaps TRBD1 or TRBD2 (5 bases each). Germline V gene sequence: CDR1 GTSNPN, CDR2 SVGIG (reference sequence). CDR3 length: 13 amino acids. The CDR3, as DNA: TGTGCCTGGAGTGTGGGGCTAGCTGGCGAGCGGTTCTTC. This gives the protein CAWSVGLAGERFF. Full variable domain (remainder filled in from reference TRBV30 and TRBJ2-1): SQTIHQWPATLVQPVGSPLSLECTVEGTSNPNLYWYRQAAGRGLQLLFYSVGIGQISSEVPQNLSASRPQDRQFILSSKKLLLSDSGFYLCAWSVGLAGERFFGPGTRLTVL.

Note on this clonotype: A single base separates this from a much larger clone, so it may be a read error. This chain connects TRBV12-3 or TRBV12-4 to TRBJ2-5; no clear D gene. This CDR3 region has 12 residues. The CDR3 DNA reads TGTTCCAGCAGCCCTACTGCAAGGACCCAGTACTTC. It yields the protein CSSSPTARTQYF.

V gene TRBV3-1 combines with J gene TRBJ2-2, with 12 nucleotides matching TRBD2. J lost 4 bases, V lost 2 bases, and 8 bases had no gene match. This CDR3 contains 18 residues. CDR1 is LGHDT, CDR2 YNNKEL, per germline (reference sequence). CDR3 region: CASSQRLAGVGTTGELFF. CDR3 nucleotides: TGTGCCAGCAGCCAACGACTAGCGGGAGTCGGGACCACCGGGGAGCTGTTTTTT.

About this clonotype: Possible read error: a much larger clone is one base away. The V call is TRBV5-1, the J call TRBJ2-1, with D perhaps TRBD1 or TRBD2 (5 bases each). V shed 4 bases and J shed 9 bases, with 17 bases lying between them. This CDR3 has 14 amino acids. Per the germline V gene, CDR1 is SGHRS and CDR2 is YFSETQ. As DNA, the CDR3 is TGCGCCAGCAGCGTCGGGGCCGCGGAGCGTGAGCAGTTCTTC. Translation: CASSVGAAEREQFF.

The gene calls are TRBV14 and TRBJ2-5; D gene unclear. The germline gives CDR1 SGHDN, CDR2 FVKESK. V lost 5 bases to trimming and J lost 10 bases, with 17 bases between them. This CDR3 region has 13 residues. The CDR3 reads CASSEFPRSGQYF. CDR3 DNA sequence: TGTGCCAGCAGCGAATTCCCTCGAAGTGGCCAGTACTTC.

The chain couples TRBV27 to TRBJ2-3; D unresolved. Germline loops: CDR1 MNHEY, CDR2 SMNVEV (reference sequence). V shed 7 bases and J shed 1 base, with 9 bases lying between them. The CDR3 totals 13 residues. CDR3 loop: CASTRPGTDTQYF. DNA of the CDR3: TGTGCCAGCACCCGACCGGGCACAGATACGCAGTATTTT.

This clonotype was counted only a few times. A much larger clone differs from this one at a single base, so this may be a read error. The V call is TRBV10-1, the J call TRBJ2-7; TRBD1 or TRBD2 may be the D gene (5 bases each). Germline CDR1 WNHNN, CDR2 SYGVQD (reference sequence). This CDR3 spans 11 amino acids. The CDR3 DNA reads as TGCGTCAGCAGTGAGGGGTACGAGCAGTACTTC. This encodes CVSSEGYEQYF.

This clonotype is a singleton in its sample. A read error may be the cause here, since a much bigger clone is one base away. V is TRBV20-1 and J is TRBJ2-7; D uncertain. Germline loops: CDR1 DFQATT, CDR2 SNEGSKA (reference sequence). The germline V and J ends were trimmed by 7 bases and 0 bases, with 16 bases remaining between them. This CDR3 has 14 amino acids. The CDR3 protein is CSVPNTMSSYEQYF. CDR3 sequence (DNA): TGCAGTGTCCCCAACACCATGAGCTCCTACGAGCAGTACTTC.

The chain employs TRBV6-6 and TRBJ2-2, with D possibly being TRBD1 (6 bases). Trimming shortened V by 11 bases and J by 1 base, and 14 bases separated the two germline ends. This CDR3 comprises 14 residues. Germline V gives CDR1 MNHNY, CDR2 SVGAGI (reference sequence). The CDR3 DNA reads as TGTGCCGGCGGGCCACAGGGGAACACCGGGGAGCTGTTTTTT. Its translation is CAGGPQGNTGELFF.

The gene calls are TRBV29-1 and TRBJ2-1; 7 nucleotides line up with TRBD2. The CDR3 extends over 13 amino acids. The V segment lost 6 bases and the J segment 1 base; nucleotides outside the gene matches: 3. CDR1 SQVTM and CDR2 ANQGSEA come from the germline V gene. The CDR3 DNA reads TGCAGCGTCCTGGGGGGGTCCTACAATGAGCAGTTCTTC. Translated, it gives CSVLGGSYNEQFF.

J is TRBJ2-3 and V is TRBV29-1; 11 nucleotides align to TRBD2. CDR3 length: 14 residues. Germline V gene data show CDR1 as SQVTM and CDR2 as ANQGSEA. The V gene end was trimmed by 5 bases and the J gene end by 1 base; junction bases not matched to a gene: 2. For the CDR3, the DNA is TGCAGCGTTTCACTAGCGGGGGGCACAGATACGCAGTATTTT. Amino acids: CSVSLAGGTDTQYF.

This clonotype was picked up many times. This CDR3 reads CASRRTGGLILSPVYEQYF. DNA for the CDR3: TGTGCCAGCAGGAGGACAGGGGGACTAATTTTGTCGCCTGTTTACGAGCAGTACTTC. V is TRBV7-2 and J is TRBJ2-7; 10 bases are a match to TRBD1. The germline V gene has CDR1 SGHTA and CDR2 FQGNSA. The CDR3 runs 19 residues. The V gene end was trimmed by 6 bases and the J gene end by 4 bases; junction bases not matched to a gene: 21. Complete variable domain (other parts from reference TRBV7-2 and TRBJ2-7): GAGVSQSPSNKVTEKGKDVELRCDPISGHTALYWYRQSLGQGLEFLIYFQGNSAPDKSGLPSDRFSAERTGGSVSTLTIQRTQQEDSAVYLCASRRTGGLILSPVYEQYFGPGTRLTVT.

This chain joins TRBV20-1 and TRBJ2-6, with TRBD1 matching 8 bases. The CDR3 contains 15 residues. Germline lookup yields CDR1 DFQATT and CDR2 SNEGSKA (reference sequence). V was pared by 3 bases and J by 0 bases, with 1 base of the junction left unmatched. CDR3 amino acids: CSARTGASGANVLTF. The CDR3 bases are TGCAGTGCTAGGACAGGGGCCTCTGGGGCCAACGTCCTGACTTTC.

On this clonotype: This may be a read error: a much more frequent sequence differs by one nucleotide. V gene TRBV7-2 combines with J gene TRBJ2-1; either TRBD1 or TRBD2 may fit D (5 bases each). Germline-derived CDR1 and CDR2 are SGHTA and FQGNSA. This CDR3 contains 14 residues. The CDR3 region has the DNA TGTGCCAGCAGCCGGGACCCTTCCTACCATGAGCAGTTCTTC. It is translated as CASSRDPSYHEQFF. The complete variable domain, with remaining parts taken from reference TRBV7-2 and TRBJ2-1, reads GAGVSQSPSNKVTEKGKDVELRCDPISGHTALYWYRQSLGQGLEFLIYFQGNSAPDKSGLPSDRFSAERTGGSVSTLTIQRTQQEDSAVYLCASSRDPSYHEQFFGPGTRLTVL.

The rearrangement joins TRBV28 to TRBJ1-5; perhaps TRBD1 as D (5 bases). V lost 2 bases, J lost 3 bases, and 20 bases lay in between. Germline lookup yields CDR1 MDHEN and CDR2 SYDVKM. This CDR3 region has 18 residues. This CDR3 is CASSLRGQPRGVNQPQHF. The CDR3 nucleotides are TGTGCCAGCAGTTTAAGGGGCCAGCCGCGGGGGGTCAATCAGCCCCAGCATTTT.

This clonotype was observed at least ten times. V and J are TRBV3-1 and TRBJ2-3; D call uncertain. The germline V gene has CDR1 LGHDT and CDR2 YNNKEL (reference sequence). The CDR3 runs 11 residues. V was shortened by 1 base and J by 4 bases, with 0 bases between the two germline ends. The CDR3 region has the DNA TGTGCCAGCAGCCAAGCAGATACGCAGTATTTT. The encoded protein is CASSQADTQYF.

This clonotype occurred many times. The genes are TRBV6-5 and TRBJ2-5; 8 bases fit TRBD2. In germline, CDR1 is MNHEY, CDR2 SVGAGI. The CDR3 extends over 16 amino acids. With 7 bases clipped from V and 5 bases from J, the junction kept 15 bases outside the gene matches. The CDR3 coding sequence is TGTGCCAGCACCCTATCGGGAAGACTAGCGAGTGAGACCCAGTACTTC. This encodes CASTLSGRLASETQYF.

The V call is TRBV24-1, the J call TRBJ2-2; D is unclear. The CDR3 totals 17 residues. V was pared by 3 bases and J by 6 bases, with 19 bases between. Germline V gene lookup returns CDR1 KGHDR and CDR2 SFDVKD. The CDR3, as DNA: TGTGCCACCAGTGATGGCAAGAGAGGCCTAGGGTCCGGGGAGCTGTTTTTT. It translates to CATSDGKRGLGSGELFF.

The chain carries TRBV25-1 and TRBJ1-4; D not resolved. The CDR3 runs 12 residues. The V and J ends lost 7 bases and 4 bases respectively, with 7 bases between them. Germline V gene sequence: CDR1 MGHDK, CDR2 SYGVNS. Written as DNA, the CDR3 is TGTGCCAGCAACCAGTTTAATGAAAAACTGTTTTTT. It is translated as CASNQFNEKLFF.